The 15 T cell receptor beta chains listed next were all sequenced from one sample in a study of OX40 agonist ivuxolimab in advanced cancers. The data were produced by immunoSEQ multiplex PCR, yet TCRdb's version contains in-frame clones alone and is incomplete. The table records approximately 61,000 clones, about 91% of them present only once. The sample in question was CD4+ or CD8+ T cells sorted from blood, obtained in a trial of the OX40 agonist ivuxolimab. The receptors shown here come from an adult with an advanced solid tumor such as melanoma, head and neck, liver or kidney cancer.

The rearrangement joins TRBV9 to TRBJ1-3; D gene ambiguous. V was cut by 0 bases and J by 0 bases, with 4 bases left in between. The CDR3 is 14 residues long. CDR1 and CDR2 from the germline V gene are SGDLS and YYNGEE. CDR3 region: CASSVGSSGNTIYF. The CDR3 DNA sequence: TGTGCCAGCAGCGTAGGTTCCTCTGGAAACACCATATATTTT.

This chain joins TRBV28 and TRBJ2-6, with D perhaps matching TRBD2 (6 bases). Trimming left V 2 bases short and J 2 bases short, with 13 bases between. This CDR3 region has 17 residues. Germline CDR1 and CDR2: MDHEN and SYDVKM. The CDR3 region is CASSLPAGRPGANVLTF. As DNA, the CDR3 is TGTGCCAGCAGTTTACCCGCGGGGAGGCCTGGGGCCAACGTCCTGACTTTC.

The chain links TRBV19 to TRBJ1-2, with unresolved D. The CDR3 sequence is 12 residues long. Trimming shortened V by 6 bases and J by 8 bases, and 13 bases separated the two germline ends. Germline V gene sequence: CDR1 LNHDA, CDR2 SQIVND (reference sequence). The CDR3 DNA sequence: TGTGCCAGTAGATTCGGAGGTTTAGGCTACACCTTC. It codes for CASRFGGLGYTF. Full variable domain (rest looked up from reference TRBV19 and TRBJ1-2): DGGITQSPKYLFRKEGQNVTLSCEQNLNHDAMYWYRQDPGQGLRLIYYSQIVNDFQKGDIAEGYSVSREKKESFPLTVTSAQKNPTAFYLCASRFGGLGYTFGSGTRLTVV.

For this clone: Distinct nucleotide sequences in the sample also encode this CDR3. J is TRBJ2-2 and V is TRBV6-5; D not resolved. The CDR3 has 14 amino acids. Germline V gene lookup returns CDR1 MNHEY and CDR2 SVGAGI. V lost 3 bases and J lost 1, with 6 bases in between. Here the CDR3 DNA reads TGTGCCAGCAGTTATGGCGGGAACACCGGGGAGCTGTTTTTT. As protein: CASSYGGNTGELFF.

This chain joins TRBV7-8 and TRBJ1-1, with TRBD1 as a possible D gene (5 bases). Germline V lookup: CDR1 SGHVS, CDR2 FQNEAQ. V was clipped by 2 bases and J by 5 bases, with 15 bases between them. The CDR3 totals 15 residues. In nucleotides, the CDR3 is TGTGCCAGCAGCTTATCGGTAGGGGTGGCAACTGAAGCTTTCTTT. It is translated as CASSLSVGVATEAFF. Full variable domain (missing parts from reference TRBV7-8 and TRBJ1-1): GAGVSQSPRYKVAKRGQDVALRCDPISGHVSLFWYQQALGQGPEFLTYFQNEAQLDKSGLPSDRFFAERPEGSVSTLKIQRTQQEDSAVYLCASSLSVGVATEAFFGQGTRLTVV.

The gene calls are TRBV11-3 and TRBJ1-1; D unresolved. Deletions cut 3 bases from V and 3 bases from J, with 8 bases between. This CDR3 is built from 13 residues. Germline V gene lookup returns CDR1 SGHNT and CDR2 YENEEA. The CDR3 bases are TGTGCCAGCAGCTTTGGGGAGGACACTGAAGCTTTCTTT. This encodes CASSFGEDTEAFF. The variable domain in full, completed from reference TRBV11-3 and TRBJ1-1, reads EAGVVQSPRYKIIEKKQPVAFWCNPISGHNTLYWYLQNLGQGPELLIRYENEEAVDDSQLPKDRFSAERLKGVDSTLKIQPAELGDSAVYLCASSFGEDTEAFFGQGTRLTVV.

The rearrangement uses TRBV5-1 and TRBJ2-2; D possibly matches TRBD1 or TRBD2 (5 bases each). The CDR3 contains 16 residues. V was clipped by 0 bases and J by 4 bases, with 13 bases between them. Per the germline V gene, CDR1 is SGHRS and CDR2 is YFSETQ. This chain's CDR3 is CASSLEASGTTGELFF. The CDR3 nucleotides are TGCGCCAGCAGCTTGGAGGCAAGTGGGACCACCGGGGAGCTGTTTTTT. Complete variable domain (other parts from reference TRBV5-1 and TRBJ2-2): KAGVTQTPRYLIKTRGQQVTLSCSPISGHRSVSWYQQTPGQGLQFLFEYFSETQRNKGNFPGRFSGRQFSNSRSEMNVSTLELGDSALYLCASSLEASGTTGELFFGEGSRLTVL.

The rearrangement links TRBV18 to TRBJ2-2; no definite D call. The CDR3 totals 14 residues. Per the germline V gene, CDR1 is KGHSH and CDR2 is LQKENI. Trimming stripped 2 bases from V and 0 bases from J, with 4 bases between. DNA for the CDR3: TGTGCCAGCTCACCAGAGTCGAACACCGGGGAGCTGTTTTTT. Encoded protein: CASSPESNTGELFF.

This chain uses TRBV28 with TRBJ2-1; 10 bases fit TRBD2. The CDR3 extends over 17 amino acids. With V trimmed by 2 bases and J by 1 base, 5 bases remained unmatched. Germline CDR1 and CDR2: MDHEN and SYDVKM. Here the CDR3 reads CASSLVLAGASYNEQFF. In nucleotides, the CDR3 is TGTGCCAGCAGTTTAGTGCTAGCGGGAGCTTCCTACAATGAGCAGTTCTTC.

The rearrangement uses TRBV5-1 and TRBJ2-3, with unresolved D. The CDR3 has 14 amino acids. From germline, CDR1 is SGHRS and CDR2 YFSETQ. V gave up 0 bases and J gave up 1 base, with 6 bases separating them. The CDR3 here is CASSLGSGTDTQYF. CDR3 DNA: TGCGCCAGCAGCTTGGGGTCAGGCACAGATACGCAGTATTTT. Full variable domain (outside the CDR3, taken from reference TRBV5-1 and TRBJ2-3): KAGVTQTPRYLIKTRGQQVTLSCSPISGHRSVSWYQQTPGQGLQFLFEYFSETQRNKGNFPGRFSGRQFSNSRSEMNVSTLELGDSALYLCASSLGSGTDTQYFGPGTRLTVL.

The CDR3 is CASSLLDREAFF. The CDR3 nucleotides read TGTGCCAGCAGTTTATTAGACAGAGAAGCTTTCTTT. The chain employs TRBV6-6 and TRBJ1-1, with a weak D call TRBD1 (5 bases). Deletions cut 4 bases from V and 8 bases from J, with 11 bases between. The germline CDR1 and CDR2 sequences are MNHNY and SVGAGI (reference sequence). The CDR3 covers 12 residues.

The chain is built from TRBV28 and TRBJ1-1; a weak D match, TRBD1 (5 bases). V was shortened by 2 bases and J by 8 bases, with 12 bases between the two germline ends. Per germline, CDR1 MDHEN and CDR2 SYDVKM. The CDR3 extends over 13 amino acids. As DNA, the CDR3 is TGTGCCAGCAGTTTAGGGACGAGTATAGAAGCTTTCTTT. This codes for CASSLGTSIEAFF.

This clone is a singleton in its sample. The CDR3 spells CASSLPSGVGGQYF. The DNA for the CDR3 is TGTGCCAGCAGCTTGCCCAGCGGGGTAGGAGGGCAGTACTTC. The chain uses TRBV5-6 and TRBJ2-7; TRBD2 matches 7 bases. Germline V gene data show CDR1 as SGHDT and CDR2 as YYEEEE. V lost 1 base, J lost 9 bases, and 10 bases stayed unmatched. CDR3 length: 14 residues.

The chain uses TRBV27 and TRBJ1-2, with TRBD1 as a possible D gene (5 bases). The CDR3 totals 13 residues. V was trimmed by 5 bases and J by 4 bases, leaving 11 bases between them. The germline V gene has CDR1 MNHEY and CDR2 SMNVEV (reference sequence). CDR3 in DNA: TGTGCCAGCAGTCCCACAGGAGTCTATGGCTACACCTTC. Translated: CASSPTGVYGYTF.

This chain joins TRBV5-4 and TRBJ1-1; D might be TRBD1 (5 bases). The germline gives CDR1 SGHNT, CDR2 YYREEE (reference sequence). The CDR3 is 15 residues long. Trimming shortened V by 7 bases and J by 5 bases, and 21 bases separated the two germline ends. The CDR3 DNA reads TGTGCCAGCGCCCCCGGCTACGCCCAGGGAACTGAAGCTTTCTTT. This sequence encodes CASAPGYAQGTEAFF. Drawing the rest from reference TRBV5-4 and TRBJ1-1, the complete variable domain is ETGVTQSPTHLIKTRGQQVTLRCSSQSGHNTVSWYQQALGQGPQFIFQYYREEENGRGNFPPRFSGLQFPNYSSELNVNALELDDSALYLCASAPGYAQGTEAFFGQGTRLTVV.